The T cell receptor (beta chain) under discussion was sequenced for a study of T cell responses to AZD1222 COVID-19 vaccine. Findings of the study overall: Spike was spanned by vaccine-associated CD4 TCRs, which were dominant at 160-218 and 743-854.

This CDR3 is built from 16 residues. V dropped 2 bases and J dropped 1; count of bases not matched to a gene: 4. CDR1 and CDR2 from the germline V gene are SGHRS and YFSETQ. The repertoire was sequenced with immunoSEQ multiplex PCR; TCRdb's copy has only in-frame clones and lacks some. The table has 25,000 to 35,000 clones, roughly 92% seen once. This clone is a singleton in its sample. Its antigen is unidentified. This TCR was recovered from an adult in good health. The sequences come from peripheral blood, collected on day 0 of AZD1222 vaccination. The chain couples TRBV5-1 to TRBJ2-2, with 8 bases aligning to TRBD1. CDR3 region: CASSLAGTGNTGELFF. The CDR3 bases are TGCGCCAGCAGCTTAGCCGGGACAGGGAACACCGGGGAGCTGTTTTTT. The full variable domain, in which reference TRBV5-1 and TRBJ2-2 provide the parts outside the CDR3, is KAGVTQTPRYLIKTRGQQVTLSCSPISGHRSVSWYQQTPGQGLQFLFEYFSETQRNKGNFPGRFSGRQFSNSRSEMNVSTLELGDSALYLCASSLAGTGNTGELFFGEGSRLTVL.